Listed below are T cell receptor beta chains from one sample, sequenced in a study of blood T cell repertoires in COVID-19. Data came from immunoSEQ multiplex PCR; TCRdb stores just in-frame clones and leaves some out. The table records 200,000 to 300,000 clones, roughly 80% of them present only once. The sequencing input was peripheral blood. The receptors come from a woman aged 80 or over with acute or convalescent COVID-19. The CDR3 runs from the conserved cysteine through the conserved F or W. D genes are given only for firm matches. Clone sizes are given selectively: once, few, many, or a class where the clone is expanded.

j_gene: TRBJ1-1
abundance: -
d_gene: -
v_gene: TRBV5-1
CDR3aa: CASSPGWGDTEAFF
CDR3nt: TGCGCCAGCAGCCCCGGGTGGGGGGACACTGAAGCTTTCTTT

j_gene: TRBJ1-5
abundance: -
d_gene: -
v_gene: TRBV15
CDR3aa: CATSRDDPAGPQHF
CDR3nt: TGTGCCACCAGCAGAGATGATCCGGCGGGGCCCCAGCATTTT

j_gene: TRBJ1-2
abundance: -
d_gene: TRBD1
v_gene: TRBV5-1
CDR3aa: CASSPWDRGSYTF
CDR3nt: TGCGCCAGCAGCCCATGGGACAGGGGGAGCTACACCTTC

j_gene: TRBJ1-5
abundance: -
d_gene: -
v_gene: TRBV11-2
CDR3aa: CASSLESGVNNQPQHF
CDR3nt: TGTGCCAGCAGCTTAGAGTCCGGGGTAAATAATCAGCCCCAGCATTTT

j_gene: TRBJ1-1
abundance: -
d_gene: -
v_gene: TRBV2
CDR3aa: CASSETQGHTEAFF
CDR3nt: TGTGCCAGCAGTGAGACCCAGGGTCACACTGAAGCTTTCTTT

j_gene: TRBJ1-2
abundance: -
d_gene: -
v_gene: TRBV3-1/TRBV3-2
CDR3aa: CASSQDTGIGYGYTF
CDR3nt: TGTGCCAGCAGCCAAGATACAGGGATTGGCTATGGCTACACCTTC

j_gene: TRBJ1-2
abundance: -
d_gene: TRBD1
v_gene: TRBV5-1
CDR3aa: CASSGGVQGAFGYTF
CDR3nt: TGCGCCAGCAGCGGAGGAGTACAGGGGGCGTTTGGCTACACCTTC

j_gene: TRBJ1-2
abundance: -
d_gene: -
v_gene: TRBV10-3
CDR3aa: CAISEQGGGYTF
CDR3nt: TGTGCCATCAGTGAGCAGGGAGGAGGCTACACCTTC

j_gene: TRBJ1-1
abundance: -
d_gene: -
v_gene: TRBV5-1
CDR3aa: CASSPQGTITEAFF
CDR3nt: TGCGCCAGCAGCCCTCAGGGGACCATCACTGAAGCTTTCTTT

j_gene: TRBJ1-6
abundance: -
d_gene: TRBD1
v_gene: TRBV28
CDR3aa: CASRIQGYNSPLHF
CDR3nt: TGTGCCAGCAGGATACAGGGGTATAATTCACCCCTCCACTTT

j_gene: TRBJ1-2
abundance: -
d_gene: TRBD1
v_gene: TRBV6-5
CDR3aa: CASRQGGYGYTF
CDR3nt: TGTGCCAGCAGGCAGGGGGGCTATGGCTACACCTTC

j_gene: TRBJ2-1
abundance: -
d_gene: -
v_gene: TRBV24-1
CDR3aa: CATSDSLSGSNEQFF
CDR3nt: TGTGCCACCAGTGATTCCTTGTCAGGTAGTAATGAGCAGTTCTTC

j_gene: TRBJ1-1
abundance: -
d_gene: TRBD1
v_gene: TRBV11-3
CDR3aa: CASSSGQGDTEAFF
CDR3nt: TGTGCCAGCAGCTCGGGACAGGGGGACACTGAAGCTTTCTTT

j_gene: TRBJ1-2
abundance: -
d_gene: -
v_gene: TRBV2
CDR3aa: CASNRYRDGYTF
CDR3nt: TGTGCCAGCAACAGATACAGGGACGGCTACACCTTC

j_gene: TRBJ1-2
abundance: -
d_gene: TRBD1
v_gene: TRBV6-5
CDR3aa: CASSYSDRPDGYTF
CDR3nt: TGTGCCAGCAGTTACTCGGACAGGCCAGATGGCTACACCTTC

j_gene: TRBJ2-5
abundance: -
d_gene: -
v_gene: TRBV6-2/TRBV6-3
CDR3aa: CASSYPGRVTQYF
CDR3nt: TGTGCCAGCAGTTACCCCGGCAGGGTGACCCAGTACTTC

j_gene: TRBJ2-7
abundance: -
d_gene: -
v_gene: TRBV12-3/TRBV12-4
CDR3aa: CASSARVEQYF
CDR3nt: TGTGCCAGCAGTGCCAGGGTCGAGCAGTACTTC

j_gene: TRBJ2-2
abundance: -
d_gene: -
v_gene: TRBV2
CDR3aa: CASKMSDSNTGELFF
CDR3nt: TGTGCCAGCAAGATGAGTGACAGTAACACCGGGGAGCTGTTTTTT

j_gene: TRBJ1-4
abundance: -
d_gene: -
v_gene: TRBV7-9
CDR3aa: CASSLSGTIFDEKLFF
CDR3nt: TGTGCCAGCAGCCTCTCCGGGACAATTTTCGATGAAAAACTGTTTTTT

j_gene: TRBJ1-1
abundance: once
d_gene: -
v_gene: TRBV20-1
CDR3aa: CSAAGETEAFF
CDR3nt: TGCAGTGCCGCCGGGGAGACTGAAGCTTTCTTT

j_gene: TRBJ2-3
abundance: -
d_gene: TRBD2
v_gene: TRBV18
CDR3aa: CASSPTGGSGGADTQYF
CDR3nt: TGTGCCAGCTCACCTACCGGTGGAAGCGGGGGAGCGGATACGCAGTATTTT

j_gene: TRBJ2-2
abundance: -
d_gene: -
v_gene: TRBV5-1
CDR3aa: CASSKTGPNTGELFF
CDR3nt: TGCGCCAGCAGCAAAACAGGGCCGAACACCGGGGAGCTGTTTTTT

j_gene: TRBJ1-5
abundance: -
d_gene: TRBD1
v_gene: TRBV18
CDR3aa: CASSTGGGQPQHF
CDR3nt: TGTGCCAGCTCGACAGGGGGCGGGCAGCCCCAGCATTTT

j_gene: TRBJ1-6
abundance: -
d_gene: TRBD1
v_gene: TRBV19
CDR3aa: CASRDRVRNSPLHF
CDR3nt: TGTGCCAGTAGGGACAGGGTCCGTAATTCACCCCTCCACTTT

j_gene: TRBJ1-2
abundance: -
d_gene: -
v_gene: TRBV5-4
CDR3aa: CASSRDNYYGYTF
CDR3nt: TGTGCCAGCAGCCGGGACAACTACTATGGCTACACCTTC

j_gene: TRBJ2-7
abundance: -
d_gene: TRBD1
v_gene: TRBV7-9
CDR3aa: CASSQVGQANLYEQYF
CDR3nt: TGTGCCAGCAGCCAAGTCGGACAGGCCAATCTATACGAGCAGTACTTC

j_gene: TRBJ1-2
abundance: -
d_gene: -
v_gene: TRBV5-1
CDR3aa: CASSLAVRDYGYTF
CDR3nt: TGCGCCAGCAGCTTGGCCGTCCGGGACTATGGCTACACCTTC

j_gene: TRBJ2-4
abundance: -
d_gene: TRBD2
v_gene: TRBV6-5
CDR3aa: CASSYVRGDLNIQYF
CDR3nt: TGTGCCAGCAGTTACGTCCGGGGGGACCTAAACATTCAGTACTTC

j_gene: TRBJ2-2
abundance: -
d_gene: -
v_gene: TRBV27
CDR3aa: CASGGGNTGELFF
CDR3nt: TGTGCCAGCGGAGGAGGGAACACCGGGGAGCTGTTTTTT

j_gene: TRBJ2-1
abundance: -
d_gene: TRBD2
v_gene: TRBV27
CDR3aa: CASSLSSGGAGEQFF
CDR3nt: TGTGCCAGCAGTTTAAGTAGCGGGGGGGCTGGTGAGCAGTTCTTC

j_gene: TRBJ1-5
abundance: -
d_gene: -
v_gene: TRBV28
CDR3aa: CASSFAPGGYQPQHF
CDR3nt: TGTGCCAGCAGTTTCGCCCCGGGGGGCTACCAGCCCCAGCATTTT

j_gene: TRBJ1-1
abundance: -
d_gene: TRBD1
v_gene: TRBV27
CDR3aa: CAVGTGGEAFF
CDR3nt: TGTGCCGTTGGGACAGGGGGTGAAGCTTTCTTT

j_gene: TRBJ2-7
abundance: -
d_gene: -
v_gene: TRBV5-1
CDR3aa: CASSLVQGPYEQYF
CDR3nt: TGCGCCAGCAGCTTGGTTCAGGGGCCCTACGAGCAGTACTTC

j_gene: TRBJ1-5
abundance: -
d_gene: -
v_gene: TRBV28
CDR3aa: CASSFLTNQPQHF
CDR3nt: TGTGCCAGCAGTTTCCTGACAAATCAGCCCCAGCATTTT

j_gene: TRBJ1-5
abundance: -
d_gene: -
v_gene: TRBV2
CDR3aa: CASSENRISHQPQHF
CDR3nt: TGTGCCAGCAGTGAAAATAGAATATCACATCAGCCCCAGCATTTT

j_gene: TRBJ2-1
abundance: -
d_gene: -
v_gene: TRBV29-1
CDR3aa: CSVEESEGKREVF
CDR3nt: TGCAGCGTTGAAGAGAGCGAGGGAAAAAGGGAGGTCTTC

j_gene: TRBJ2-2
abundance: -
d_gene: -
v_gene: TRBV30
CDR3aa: CAWSVEVLGELFF
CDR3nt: TGTGCCTGGAGTGTAGAGGTTTTGGGGGAGCTGTTTTTT

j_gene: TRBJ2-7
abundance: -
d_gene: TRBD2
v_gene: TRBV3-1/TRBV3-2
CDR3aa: CASSQGLAAGEQYF
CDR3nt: TGTGCCAGCAGCCAAGGACTAGCGGCGGGCGAGCAGTACTTC

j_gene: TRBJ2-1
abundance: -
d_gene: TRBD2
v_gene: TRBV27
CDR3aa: CASSRTSGGIYNEQFF
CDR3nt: TGTGCCAGCAGCCGAACTAGCGGGGGGATATACAATGAGCAGTTCTTC

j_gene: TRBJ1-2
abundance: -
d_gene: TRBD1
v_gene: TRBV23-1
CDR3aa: CASSPTGGAFGYTF
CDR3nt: TGCGCCAGCAGCCCTACAGGGGGCGCGTTTGGCTACACCTTC

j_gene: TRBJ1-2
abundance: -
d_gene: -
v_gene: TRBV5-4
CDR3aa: CASSPTGGGKFYGYTF
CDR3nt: TGTGCCAGCAGCCCAACGGGGGGGGGAAAATTCTATGGCTACACCTTC

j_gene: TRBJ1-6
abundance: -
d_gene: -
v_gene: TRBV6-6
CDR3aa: CASSYGQTNSPLHF
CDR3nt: TGTGCCAGCAGTTACGGGCAAACTAATTCACCCCTCCACTTT

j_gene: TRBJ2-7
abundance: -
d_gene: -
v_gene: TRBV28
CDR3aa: CASSLHGETYEQYF
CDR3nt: TGTGCCAGCAGTTTACACGGGGAAACCTACGAGCAGTACTTC

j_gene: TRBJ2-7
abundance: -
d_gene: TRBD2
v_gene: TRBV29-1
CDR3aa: CSVWRAGDTYEQYF
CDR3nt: TGCAGCGTTTGGCGGGCGGGGGATACCTACGAGCAGTACTTC

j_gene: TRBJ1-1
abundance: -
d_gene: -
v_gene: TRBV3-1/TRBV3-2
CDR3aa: CASSPELGQNTEAFF
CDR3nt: TGTGCCAGCAGCCCGGAGTTGGGGCAGAACACTGAAGCTTTCTTT

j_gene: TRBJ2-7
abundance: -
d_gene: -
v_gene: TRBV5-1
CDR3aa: CASSLQGPYEQYF
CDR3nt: TGCGCCAGCAGCTTACAGGGACCCTACGAGCAGTACTTC

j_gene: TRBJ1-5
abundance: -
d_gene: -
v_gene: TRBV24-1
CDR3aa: CATRREQPQHF
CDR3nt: TGTGCCACCCGGCGGGAGCAGCCCCAGCATTTT

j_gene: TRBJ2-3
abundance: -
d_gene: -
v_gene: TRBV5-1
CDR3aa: CASSLVPGEDTQYF
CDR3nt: TGCGCCAGCAGCTTGGTACCGGGGGAAGATACGCAGTATTTT

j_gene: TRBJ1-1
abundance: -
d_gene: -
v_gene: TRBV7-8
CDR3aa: CASSVNTGKPNTEAFF
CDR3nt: TGTGCCAGCAGCGTAAACACAGGGAAGCCGAACACTGAAGCTTTCTTT

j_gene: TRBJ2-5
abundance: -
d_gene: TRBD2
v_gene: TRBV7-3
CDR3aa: CASSFSGGEAETQYF
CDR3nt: TGTGCCAGCAGCTTTAGCGGGGGGGAAGCAGAGACCCAGTACTTC

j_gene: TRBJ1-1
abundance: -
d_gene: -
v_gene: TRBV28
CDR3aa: CASSPPGRGGVSRVTEAFF
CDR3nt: TGTGCCAGCAGTCCACCCGGTCGGGGGGGGGTTTCGCGGGTGACTGAAGCTTTCTTT

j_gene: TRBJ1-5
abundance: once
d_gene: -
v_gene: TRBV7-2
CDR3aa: CASSWGGAGNQPQHF
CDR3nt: TGTGCCAGCAGCTGGGGGGGGGCTGGCAATCAGCCCCAGCATTTT

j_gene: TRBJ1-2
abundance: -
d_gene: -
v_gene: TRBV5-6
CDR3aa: CASGFTDSRVDYGYTF
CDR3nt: TGTGCCAGCGGATTTACAGATTCCAGGGTGGACTATGGCTACACCTTC

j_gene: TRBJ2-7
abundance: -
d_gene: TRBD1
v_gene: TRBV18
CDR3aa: CASSLGTGFNEQYF
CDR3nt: TGTGCCAGCTCACTAGGGACAGGGTTCAACGAGCAGTACTTC

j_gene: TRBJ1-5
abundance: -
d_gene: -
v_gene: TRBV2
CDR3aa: CASSEGGGPNQPQHF
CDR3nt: TGTGCCAGCAGTGAAGGGGGGGGGCCCAATCAGCCCCAGCATTTT